The present T cell receptor (beta chain) was sequenced within a study of vaccination and CD4 T cells after COVID-19 (dated by TCRdb to 2021 to 2024). Study-wide context: SARS-CoV-2 positivity had been established in the convalescent patients by nasal swab PCR, and mild disease was recorded in nine or ten of these patients and severe disease in one. Control cultures received a CEFX viral epitope pool as the positive control, an HIV-1 Nef peptide pool as the negative control, or no peptide. For stimulating the cultures, overlapping spike peptide pools were used, derived from SARS-CoV-2 as well as from the common cold coronaviruses HCoV-NL63, HCoV-OC43 and HCoV-229E. Post-COVID blood samples from convalescent patients were collected a median of around 100 days after diagnosis, with a range of roughly 35 to 180 days. In 10 COVID-19 convalescent patients and several infection-naive healthy vaccine recipients, researchers compared the spike-specific CD4+ TCR repertoire from before mRNA vaccination with the repertoire from after. Post-vaccine blood samples were obtained a median of approximately 74 days after the second vaccine dose, with a range of about 14 to 241 days. The convalescent cohort included six males and four females, with two Hispanic individuals, seven Caucasians, two Asians and one multiracial person. Participants received two doses of either the Pfizer-BioNTech BNT162b2 vaccine (n=8) or the Moderna mRNA-1273 vaccine (n=2).

This clonotype showed up just once. Its target antigen remains unknown. There are no base qualities to consult, and no much larger clone falls within one base. One read alone provides weak support. The sample's treatment or condition label is to be understood as: approximately 11-day PBMC culture with coronavirus spike peptide pools or control peptides (ViraFEST assay). To expand antigen-specific T cells with peptide pools and then pick out the expanded clonotypes through TCR sequencing, the study relied on the ViraFEST assay. The convalescent patients' positive SARS-CoV-2 PCR tests were from March to December 2020, which was before the Alpha, Beta and Delta variants emerged in the United States. Each well held 2.2 million or so PBMCs cultured in IMDM containing about 5% human AB serum and roughly 9.7 IU/ml IL-2, with 9 to 10 ug/ml peptide pools added. On days 3 and 7, half of the culture medium was replaced with fresh IL-2-containing medium. After 10 to 11 days of culture, CD4+ T cells were isolated by negative selection with the EasySep CD4+ T cell isolation kit. Ficoll-Paque Plus gradient centrifugation was used to isolate PBMCs from whole blood, and the isolated PBMCs were then either used fresh or cryopreserved at -140C. Triplicate wells were generally used for each culture condition.

From the germline V gene, CDR1 is MDHEN and CDR2 is SYDVKM. Including the terminal cysteine and phenylalanine, the CDR3 comprises 11 residues. Only the CDR3 DNA is retained, 33 bases long and in frame from the first base. The V end loses 5 bases and the J end loses 6 bases, and a stretch of 5 bases separates them. Results the study describes overall, beyond this receptor: An increase in the median number of SARS-CoV-2-reactive clonotypes from around 20 after infection to a few dozen after vaccination was observed, but the change was not found to be significant. Nearly all vaccine-specific clones in convalescent patients (304 of 307) were mono-reactive for SARS-CoV-2 spike rather than cross-reactive with common cold coronaviruses. Relatively few convalescent patients were included in the study, and early timepoints after natural infection were not analyzed. Among convalescent patients, a median roughly 90% of the SARS-CoV-2-reactive clones seen after vaccination appeared only after vaccination, which suggests priming specific to the vaccine.

The library came from PCR. TCR sequencing of DNA from cultured CD4+ T cells used the Oncomine TCR Beta short-read assay at the Johns Hopkins FTIC core. The QIAamp micro DNA kit was used to extract genomic DNA from the cultured CD4+ T cells. Oncomine TCR Beta libraries made from cultured CD4+ T cells were pooled using unique dual indexes and sequenced on an Illumina iSeq 100. Per the original workflow: Non-productive sequences were filtered out, and CDR3s that did not start with C, did not end with F or W, or were shorter than 7 amino acids were discarded. Antigen-specific clonotypes were identified with the MANAFEST web application by comparing peptide-stimulated wells with reference and other culture wells. To be called positive, a clone needed an FDR below 0.05, an odds ratio above 5, and a productive frequency above 0.1% in at least two of three replicate wells. Cross-reactive clonotypes were defined as significantly expanded in both SARS-CoV-2 spike wells and at least one common cold coronavirus spike condition. Using R version 3.6.1, CDR3 homology was evaluated through Levenshtein distances (stringdist) along with unrooted phylogenetic trees (ape). TCRdb itself trimmed the public reads at Q25 with fastp, ran MiXCR and retained productive beta chains. All rows with the same CDR3 protein become a single entry with the most common DNA and genes. None of the V and J calls come from the authors' own analysis; TCRdb made them. Counted in this sample were about 18,000 distinct CDR3 sequences; around 44% of them appeared once. Over 7% of the sample is in the top ten clones.

This receptor was taken from a human donor who had recovered from COVID-19. Recombination connected TRBV28 to TRBJ1-5, with a weak D call of TRBD1 (5 bases match). Sequences were derived from CD4+ T cells from blood, cultured in vitro, sampled after SARS-CoV-2 vaccination. The DNA sequence follows: TGTGCCAGCAGTGGGGGTCAGCCCCAGCATTTT. Its protein product is CASSGGQPQHF.